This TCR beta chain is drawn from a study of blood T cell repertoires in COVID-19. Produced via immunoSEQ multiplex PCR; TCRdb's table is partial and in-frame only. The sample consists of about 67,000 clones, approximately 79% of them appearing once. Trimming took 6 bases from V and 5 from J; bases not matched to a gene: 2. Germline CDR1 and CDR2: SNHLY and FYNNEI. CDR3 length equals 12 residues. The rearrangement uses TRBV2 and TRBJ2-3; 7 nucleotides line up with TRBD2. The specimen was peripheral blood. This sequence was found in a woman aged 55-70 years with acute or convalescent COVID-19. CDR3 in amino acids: CASRERGDTQYF. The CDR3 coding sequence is TGTGCCAGCAGGGAGCGGGGAGATACGCAGTATTTT.